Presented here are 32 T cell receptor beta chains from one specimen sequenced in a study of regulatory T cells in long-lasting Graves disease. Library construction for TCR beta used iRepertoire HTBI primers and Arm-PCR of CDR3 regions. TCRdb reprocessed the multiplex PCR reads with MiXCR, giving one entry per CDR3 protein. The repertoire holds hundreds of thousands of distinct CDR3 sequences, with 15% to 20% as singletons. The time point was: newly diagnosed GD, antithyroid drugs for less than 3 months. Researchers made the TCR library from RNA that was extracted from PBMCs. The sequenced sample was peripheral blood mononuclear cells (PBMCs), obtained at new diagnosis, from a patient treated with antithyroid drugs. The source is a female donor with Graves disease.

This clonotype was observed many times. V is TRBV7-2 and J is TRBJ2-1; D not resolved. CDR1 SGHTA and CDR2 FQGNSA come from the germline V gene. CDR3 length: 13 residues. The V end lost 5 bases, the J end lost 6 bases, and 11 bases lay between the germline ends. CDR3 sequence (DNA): TGTGCCAGCAGCCATCTAACGGCCAATGAGCAGTTCTTC. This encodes CASSHLTANEQFF.

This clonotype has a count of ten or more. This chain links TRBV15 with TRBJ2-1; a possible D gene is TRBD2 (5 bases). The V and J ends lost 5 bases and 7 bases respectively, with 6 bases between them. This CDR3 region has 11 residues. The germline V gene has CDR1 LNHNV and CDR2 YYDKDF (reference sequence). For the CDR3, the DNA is TGTGCCACCAGCGAGGGAAATGAGCAGTTCTTC. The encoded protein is CATSEGNEQFF.

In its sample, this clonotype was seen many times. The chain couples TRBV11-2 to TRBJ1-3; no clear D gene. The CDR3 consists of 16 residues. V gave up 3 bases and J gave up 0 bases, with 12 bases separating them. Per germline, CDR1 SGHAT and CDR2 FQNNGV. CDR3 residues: CASSFRRPVSGNTIYF. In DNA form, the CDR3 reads TGTGCCAGCAGCTTTCGTCGGCCCGTCTCTGGAAACACCATATATTTT.

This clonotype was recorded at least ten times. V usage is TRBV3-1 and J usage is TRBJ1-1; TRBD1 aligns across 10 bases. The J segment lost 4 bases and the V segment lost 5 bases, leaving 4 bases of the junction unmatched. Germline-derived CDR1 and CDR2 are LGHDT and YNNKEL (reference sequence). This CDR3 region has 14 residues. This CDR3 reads CASSRQGAATEAFF. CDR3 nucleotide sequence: TGTGCCAGCAGCAGACAGGGGGCTGCCACTGAAGCTTTCTTT.

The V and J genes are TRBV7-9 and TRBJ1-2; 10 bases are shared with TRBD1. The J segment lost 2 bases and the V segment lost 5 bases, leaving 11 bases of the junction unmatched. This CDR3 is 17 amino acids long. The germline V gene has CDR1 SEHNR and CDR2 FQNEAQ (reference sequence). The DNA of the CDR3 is TGTGCCAGCAGCCGACCCCGGGACAGGGGCAAGAACTATGGCTACACCTTC. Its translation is CASSRPRDRGKNYGYTF. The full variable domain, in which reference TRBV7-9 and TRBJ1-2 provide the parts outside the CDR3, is DTGVSQNPRHKITKRGQNVTFRCDPISEHNRLYWYRQTLGQGPEFLTYFQNEAQLEKSRLLSDRFSAERPKGSFSTLEIQRTEQGDSAMYLCASSRPRDRGKNYGYTFGSGTRLTVV.

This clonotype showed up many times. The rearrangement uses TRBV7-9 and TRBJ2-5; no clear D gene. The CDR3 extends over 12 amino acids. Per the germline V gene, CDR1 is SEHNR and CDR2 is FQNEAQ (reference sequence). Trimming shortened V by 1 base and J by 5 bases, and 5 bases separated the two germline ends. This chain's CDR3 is CASSLVAETQYF. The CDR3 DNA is TGTGCCAGCAGCTTAGTCGCGGAGACCCAGTACTTC.

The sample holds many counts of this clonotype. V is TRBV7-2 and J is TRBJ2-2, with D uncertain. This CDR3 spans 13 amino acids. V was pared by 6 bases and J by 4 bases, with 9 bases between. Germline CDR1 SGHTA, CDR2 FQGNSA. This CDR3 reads CASREWSTGELFF. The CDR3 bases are TGTGCCAGCAGGGAGTGGAGCACCGGGGAGCTGTTTTTT.

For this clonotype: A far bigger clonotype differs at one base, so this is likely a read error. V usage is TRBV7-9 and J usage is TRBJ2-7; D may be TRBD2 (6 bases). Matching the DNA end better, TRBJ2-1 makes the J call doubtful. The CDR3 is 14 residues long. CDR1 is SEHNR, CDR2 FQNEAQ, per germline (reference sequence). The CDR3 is CASSLGTGFYEQFF. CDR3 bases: TGTGCCAGCAGCCTCGGGACTGGCTTCTACGAGCAGTTCTTC.

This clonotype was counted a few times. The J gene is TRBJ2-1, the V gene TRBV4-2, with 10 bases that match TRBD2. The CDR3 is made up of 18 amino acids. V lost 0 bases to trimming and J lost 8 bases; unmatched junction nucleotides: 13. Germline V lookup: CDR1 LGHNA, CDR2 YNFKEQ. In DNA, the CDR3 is TGTGCCAGCAGCCAAGAAACGCGGCTAGCGGGAGCCTTAGATGAGCAGTTCTTC. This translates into CASSQETRLAGALDEQFF.

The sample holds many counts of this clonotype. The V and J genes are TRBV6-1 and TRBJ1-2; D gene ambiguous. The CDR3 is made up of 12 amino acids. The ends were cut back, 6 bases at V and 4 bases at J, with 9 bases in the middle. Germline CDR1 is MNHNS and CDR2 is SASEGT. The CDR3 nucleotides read TGTGCCAGCAGCCCCGTCCTCTATGGCTACACCTTC. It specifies CASSPVLYGYTF.

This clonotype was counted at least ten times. This CDR3 reads CAITRGALNTGELFF. As DNA, the CDR3 is TGTGCCATCACTCGCGGGGCTCTGAACACCGGGGAGCTGTTTTTT. The rearrangement links TRBV10-3 to TRBJ2-2; perhaps TRBD2 as D (6 bases). The V end was cut by 7 bases, the J end by 1 base, with 13 bases between. The CDR3 is 15 amino acids. Germline V lookup: CDR1 ENHRY, CDR2 SYGVKD.

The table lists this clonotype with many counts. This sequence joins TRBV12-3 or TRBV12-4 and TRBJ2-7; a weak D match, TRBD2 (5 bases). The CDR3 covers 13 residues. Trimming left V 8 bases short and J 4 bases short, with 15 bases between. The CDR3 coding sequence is TGTGCCAGCCTAGCCACAGATCGTTACGAGCAGTACTTC. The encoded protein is CASLATDRYEQYF.

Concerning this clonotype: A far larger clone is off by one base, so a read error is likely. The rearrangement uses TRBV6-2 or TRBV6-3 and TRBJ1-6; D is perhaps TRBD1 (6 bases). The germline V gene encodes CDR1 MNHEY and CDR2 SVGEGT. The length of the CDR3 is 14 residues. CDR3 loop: CASSFGTWNSPPHF. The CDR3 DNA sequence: TGTGCCAGCAGTTTTGGGACATGGAATTCACCCCCCCACTTT.

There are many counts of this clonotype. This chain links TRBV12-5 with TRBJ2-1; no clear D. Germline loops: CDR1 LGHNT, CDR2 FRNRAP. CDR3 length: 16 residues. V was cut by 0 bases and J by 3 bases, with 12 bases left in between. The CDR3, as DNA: TGTGCTAGTGGTTTGGTACTGAGTGCACTCTACAATGAGCAGTTCTTC. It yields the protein CASGLVLSALYNEQFF.

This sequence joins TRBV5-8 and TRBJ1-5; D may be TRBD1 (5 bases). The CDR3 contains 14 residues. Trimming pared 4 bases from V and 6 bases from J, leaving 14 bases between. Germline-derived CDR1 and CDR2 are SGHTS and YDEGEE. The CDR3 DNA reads TGTGCCAGCAGCCTCGAGGGACCGCCTCAGCCCCAGCATTTT. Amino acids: CASSLEGPPQPQHF.

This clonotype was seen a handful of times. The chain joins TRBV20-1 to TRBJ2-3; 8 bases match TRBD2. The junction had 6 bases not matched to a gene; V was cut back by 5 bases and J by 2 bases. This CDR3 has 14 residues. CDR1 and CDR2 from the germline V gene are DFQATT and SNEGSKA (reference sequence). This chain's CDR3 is CSADVAGSTDTQYF. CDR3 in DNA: TGCAGTGCTGACGTAGCGGGATCCACAGATACGCAGTATTTT.

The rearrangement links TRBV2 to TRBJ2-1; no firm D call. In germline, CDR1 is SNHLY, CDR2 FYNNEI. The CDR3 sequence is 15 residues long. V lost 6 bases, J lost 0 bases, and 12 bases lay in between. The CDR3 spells CASSSVWGSYNEQFF. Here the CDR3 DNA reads TGTGCCAGCAGCTCCGTCTGGGGCTCCTACAATGAGCAGTTCTTC.

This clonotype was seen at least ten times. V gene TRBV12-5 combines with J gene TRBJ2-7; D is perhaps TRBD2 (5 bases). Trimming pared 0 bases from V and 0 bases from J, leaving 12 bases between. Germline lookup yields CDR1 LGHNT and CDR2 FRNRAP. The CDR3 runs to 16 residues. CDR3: CASGLVGGWGSYEQYF. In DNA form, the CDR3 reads TGTGCTAGTGGTTTGGTAGGAGGTTGGGGCTCCTACGAGCAGTACTTC.

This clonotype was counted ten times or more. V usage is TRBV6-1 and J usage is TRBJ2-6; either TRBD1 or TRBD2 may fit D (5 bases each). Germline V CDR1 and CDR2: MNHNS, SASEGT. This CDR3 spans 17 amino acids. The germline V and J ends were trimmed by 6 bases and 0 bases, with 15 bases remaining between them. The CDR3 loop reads CASRLGVFHSGANVLTF. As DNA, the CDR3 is TGTGCCAGCAGATTGGGGGTTTTTCACTCTGGGGCCAACGTCCTGACTTTC.

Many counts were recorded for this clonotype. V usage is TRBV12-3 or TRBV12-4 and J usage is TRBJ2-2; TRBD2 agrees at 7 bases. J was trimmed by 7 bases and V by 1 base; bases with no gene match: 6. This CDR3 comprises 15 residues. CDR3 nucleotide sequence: TGTGCCAGCAGTTTAGTGGCTAGCGGTGGCGGGGAGCTGTTTTTT. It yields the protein CASSLVASGGGELFF.

The CDR3 DNA reads TGTGCCAGCAGCTTGGACTCGGAAAAACTGTTTTTT. Protein sequence: CASSLDSEKLFF. The chain has TRBV5-4 and TRBJ1-4; D unresolved. Germline V gene sequence: CDR1 SGHNT, CDR2 YYREEE (reference sequence). With 0 bases removed from V and 8 bases from J, the gap between germline ends came to 5 bases. The CDR3 loop spans 12 amino acids.

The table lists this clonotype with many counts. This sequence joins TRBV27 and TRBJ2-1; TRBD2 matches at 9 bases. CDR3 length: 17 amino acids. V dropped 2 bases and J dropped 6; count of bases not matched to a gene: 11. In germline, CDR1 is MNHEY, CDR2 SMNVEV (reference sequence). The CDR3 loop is CASSLGFSGRGSNEQFF. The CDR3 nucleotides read TGTGCCAGCAGTTTAGGGTTTAGCGGGAGAGGCTCCAATGAGCAGTTCTTC.

CDR3: CASSLAGPRGADTQYF. CDR3 DNA sequence: TGCGCCAGCAGCTTGGCCGGGCCCCGAGGGGCAGATACGCAGTATTTT. The chain carries TRBV5-1 and TRBJ2-3; D possibly uses TRBD1 or TRBD2 (5 bases each). This CDR3 region has 16 residues. The germline V and J ends were trimmed by 0 bases and 4 bases, with 15 bases remaining between them. In germline, CDR1 is SGHRS, CDR2 YFSETQ.

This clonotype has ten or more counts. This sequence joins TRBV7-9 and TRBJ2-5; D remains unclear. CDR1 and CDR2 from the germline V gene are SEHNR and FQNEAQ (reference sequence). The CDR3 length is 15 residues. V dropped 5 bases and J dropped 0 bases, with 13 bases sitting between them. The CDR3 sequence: CASSPGELHQETQYF. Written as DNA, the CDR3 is TGTGCCAGCAGCCCCGGTGAACTCCACCAAGAGACCCAGTACTTC.

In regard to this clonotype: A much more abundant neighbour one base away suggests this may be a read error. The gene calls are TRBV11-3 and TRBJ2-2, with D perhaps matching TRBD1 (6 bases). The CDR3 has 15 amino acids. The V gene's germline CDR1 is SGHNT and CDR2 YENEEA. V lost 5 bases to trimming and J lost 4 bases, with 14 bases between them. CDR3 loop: CASSKHRASTGELFF. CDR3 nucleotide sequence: TGTGCCAGCAGCAAGCACAGGGCGAGCACCGGGGAGCTGTTTTTT.

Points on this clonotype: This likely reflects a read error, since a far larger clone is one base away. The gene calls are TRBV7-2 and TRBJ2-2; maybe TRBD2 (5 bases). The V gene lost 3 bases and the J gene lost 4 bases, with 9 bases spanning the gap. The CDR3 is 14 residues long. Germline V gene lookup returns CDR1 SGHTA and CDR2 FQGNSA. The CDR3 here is CTSSFTSITGELFF. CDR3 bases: TGTACCAGCAGCTTTACTAGTATCACCGGGGAGCTGTTTTTT.

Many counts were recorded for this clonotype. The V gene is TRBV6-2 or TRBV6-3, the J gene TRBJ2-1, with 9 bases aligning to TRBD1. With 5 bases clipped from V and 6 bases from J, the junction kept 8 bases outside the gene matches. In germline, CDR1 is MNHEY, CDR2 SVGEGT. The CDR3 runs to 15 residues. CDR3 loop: CASSLRDRVRNEQFF. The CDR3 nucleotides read TGTGCCAGCAGTCTCCGGGACAGGGTGCGCAATGAGCAGTTCTTC.

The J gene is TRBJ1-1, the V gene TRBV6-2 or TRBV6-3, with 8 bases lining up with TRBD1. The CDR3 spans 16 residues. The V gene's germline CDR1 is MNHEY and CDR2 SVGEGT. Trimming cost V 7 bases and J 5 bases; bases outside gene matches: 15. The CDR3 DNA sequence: TGTGCCAGCACTCCCGGGACAGGAGCCGAGTGGACTGAAGCTTTCTTT. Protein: CASTPGTGAEWTEAFF.

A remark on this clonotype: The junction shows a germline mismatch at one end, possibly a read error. CDR3 loop: CASSPSGGNDQCF. Written as DNA, the CDR3 is TGTGCCAGCAGCCCGAGCGGTGGCAATGACCAGTGCTTC. The chain has TRBV11-2 and TRBJ2-1; possible D gene TRBD2, 5 bases. The germline CDR1 and CDR2 sequences are SGHAT and FQNNGV. The CDR3 has 13 amino acids.

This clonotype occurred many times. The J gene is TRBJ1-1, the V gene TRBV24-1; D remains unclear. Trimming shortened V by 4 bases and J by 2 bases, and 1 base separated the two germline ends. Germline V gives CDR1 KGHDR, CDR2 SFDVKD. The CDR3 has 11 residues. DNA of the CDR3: TGTGCCACCAGTGACAACACTGAAGCTTTCTTT. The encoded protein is CATSDNTEAFF.

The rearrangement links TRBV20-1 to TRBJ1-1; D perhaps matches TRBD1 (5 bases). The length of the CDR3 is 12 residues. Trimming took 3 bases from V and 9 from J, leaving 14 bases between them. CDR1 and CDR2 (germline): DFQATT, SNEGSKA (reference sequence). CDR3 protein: CSASRGQGQAFF. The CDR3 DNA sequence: TGCAGTGCTAGCCGTGGCCAGGGTCAAGCTTTCTTT.

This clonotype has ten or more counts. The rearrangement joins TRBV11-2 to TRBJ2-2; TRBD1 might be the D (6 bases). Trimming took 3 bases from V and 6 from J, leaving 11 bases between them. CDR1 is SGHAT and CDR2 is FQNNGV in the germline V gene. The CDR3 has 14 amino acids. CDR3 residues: CASSLTRGPGELFF. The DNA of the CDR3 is TGTGCCAGCAGCTTGACCAGGGGCCCCGGGGAGCTGTTTTTT. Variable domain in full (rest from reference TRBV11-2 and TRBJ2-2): EAGVAQSPRYKIIEKRQSVAFWCNPISGHATLYWYQQILGQGPKLLIQFQNNGVVDDSQLPKDRFSAERLKGVDSTLKIQPAKLEDSAVYLCASSLTRGPGELFFGEGSRLTVL.